The present T cell receptor (beta chain) was sequenced within a study of blood T cell repertoires in COVID-19. Background on the study: The samples span acute and convalescent COVID-19 from the United States, Italy and Spain.

V shed 3 bases, J shed 5 bases, and the junction held 10 bases outside the gene matches. CDR1 and CDR2 from the germline V gene are LNHDA and SQIVND (reference sequence). The CDR3 consists of 18 residues. Assay: immunoSEQ multiplex PCR; the TCRdb copy retains only in-frame clones and omits some. The sample holds tens of thousands of clones, approximately 79% seen once. The J gene is TRBJ2-1, the V gene TRBV19; 13 nucleotides align to TRBD2. The sequence derives from a woman over 75 with active or convalescent COVID-19. Sequenced: peripheral blood. Here the CDR3 reads CASSILQGLAGRHNEQFF. The CDR3 nucleotides read TGTGCCAGTAGTATCCTTCAGGGACTAGCGGGGAGACACAATGAGCAGTTCTTC.